Shown below are 19 T cell receptor beta chains from a single sample sequenced in a study of CD8 T cells in Susac syndrome. RNA, at about 0.45 to 1 ug, was reverse transcribed with random hexamers. MiXCR was run by TCRdb on the immunoSEQ multiplex PCR reads, yielding one entry per CDR3 protein. This sample has around 200,000 distinct CDR3 sequences; 85% to 95% occur once, and the top ten carry less than 0.11%. The sequencing input was CD4+ T cells from PBMCs. Receptor source: a human donor in good health.

This clonotype was seen a single time. CDR3 nucleotides: TGTGCCAGCAGCACCTCTTGGACTAGCGGGTACAATGAGCAGTTCTTC. Its protein is CASSTSWTSGYNEQFF. This chain uses TRBV5-4 with TRBJ2-1, with 11 positions matching TRBD2. CDR1 is SGHNT, CDR2 YYREEE, per germline (reference sequence). The ends lost 4 bases at V and 4 bases at J; junction bases unmatched: 7. The CDR3 is made up of 16 amino acids.

This clonotype has just one count. The chain recombines TRBV6-2 or TRBV6-3 with TRBJ2-7; 11 nucleotides agree with TRBD2. V was clipped by 5 bases and J by 6 bases; unmatched bases: 12. The CDR3 covers 16 residues. Germline V CDR1 and CDR2: MNHEY, SVGEGT. Written as DNA, the CDR3 is TGTGCCAGCAGTCAGATACTAGCGGGAGCGGGAGGCGAGCAGTACGTC. It yields the protein CASSQILAGAGGEQYV.

J is TRBJ1-1 and V is TRBV9; 8 nucleotides line up with TRBD1. Germline CDR1 is SGDLS and CDR2 is YYNGEE. Trimming took 4 bases from V and 1 from J; bases not matched to a gene: 9. The CDR3 spans 16 residues. CDR3 protein: CASSLGVGTGNTEAFF. DNA for the CDR3: TGTGCCAGCAGCTTGGGGGTGGGGACAGGGAACACTGAAGCTTTCTTT.

The chain couples TRBV7-2 to TRBJ2-1, with 9 bases matching TRBD2. CDR1 and CDR2 from the germline V gene are SGHTA and FQGNSA. This CDR3 is 15 amino acids long. V lost 5 bases and J lost 1; bases outside the gene matches: 3. The CDR3 nucleotides read TGTGCCAGCAGCCCTAGCGGGGTGTCCTACAATGAGCAGTTCTTC. Its translation is CASSPSGVSYNEQFF.

The chain recombines TRBV27 with TRBJ2-1, with TRBD1 matching over 10 bases. J lost 4 bases, V lost 10 bases, and 10 bases had no gene match. CDR3 length: 15 amino acids. CDR1 is MNHEY and CDR2 is SMNVEV in the germline V gene (reference sequence). The CDR3 spells CATTNDRGLYNEQFF. CDR3 nucleotide sequence: TGTGCCACCACCAACGACAGGGGGCTGTACAATGAGCAGTTCTTC.

This chain links TRBV7-9 with TRBJ2-1; 10 bases agree with TRBD2. CDR3 length: 12 residues. The V gene's germline CDR1 is SEHNR and CDR2 FQNEAQ (reference sequence). V shed 8 bases and J 13 bases; nucleotides not matched to a gene: 8. CDR3 sequence reads: CASERLAGVQFF. CDR3 bases: TGTGCCAGCGAAAGGCTAGCGGGAGTCCAGTTCTTC.

This sequence joins TRBV4-1 and TRBJ1-2; unclear D gene. CDR3 length: 14 residues. The germline V gene encodes CDR1 MGHRA and CDR2 YSYEKL. Trimming cost V 1 base and J 3 bases, with 9 bases left between them. The CDR3 sequence: CASSQGVQYYGYTF. In DNA, the CDR3 is TGCGCCAGCAGCCAAGGCGTACAGTACTATGGCTACACCTTC.

This chain uses TRBV6-4 with TRBJ2-3; D not certain. The CDR3 contains 13 residues. CDR1 is MRHNA and CDR2 is SNTAGT in the germline V gene. V was trimmed by 2 bases and J by 1 base, leaving 4 bases between them. The CDR3 reads CASSDLRTDTQYF. In DNA form, the CDR3 reads TGTGCCAGCAGTGACCTACGCACAGATACGCAGTATTTT.

The chain has TRBV19 and TRBJ2-5; the D is unclear. The CDR3 has 13 residues. CDR1 is LNHDA, CDR2 SQIVND, per germline (reference sequence). With 3 bases removed from V and 2 bases from J, the gap between germline ends came to 7 bases. The CDR3 bases are TGTGCCAGTAGTATCGGCAGGCAAGAGACCCAGTACTTC. It specifies CASSIGRQETQYF. Drawing the rest from reference TRBV19 and TRBJ2-5, the complete variable domain is DGGITQSPKYLFRKEGQNVTLSCEQNLNHDAMYWYRQDPGQGLRLIYYSQIVNDFQKGDIAEGYSVSREKKESFPLTVTSAQKNPTAFYLCASSIGRQETQYFGPGTRLLVL.

This clonotype has a single count. J is TRBJ2-1 and V is TRBV3-1; TRBD2 agrees at 8 bases. J gave up 5 bases and V 6 bases, and 9 bases lay outside the gene matches. There are 15 residues in the CDR3. CDR1 LGHDT and CDR2 YNNKEL come from the germline V gene (reference sequence). CDR3 nucleotides: TGTGCCAGCAGGACTACTAGCGGAGGGCACAATGAGCAGTTCTTC. Its translation is CASRTTSGGHNEQFF.

This rearrangement joins TRBV20-1 to TRBJ2-1, with a possible D match to TRBD2 (6 bases). The CDR3 spans 16 residues. CDR1 and CDR2 (germline): DFQATT, SNEGSKA (reference sequence). Written as DNA, the CDR3 is TGCAGGATGATCCCCGGGACTCCCGGGTACCCCGATGAGCAGTTCTTC. Translating gives CRMIPGTPGYPDEQFF.

The gene calls are TRBV29-1 and TRBJ2-5, with D maybe TRBD1 (6 bases). The germline gives CDR1 SQVTM, CDR2 ANQGSEA. The V gene lost 7 bases and the J gene lost 5 bases, with 11 bases spanning the gap. This CDR3 region has 11 residues. This CDR3 reads CSAGVAETQYF. The CDR3 DNA sequence: TGCAGCGCAGGGGTAGCGGAGACCCAGTACTTC.

The chain couples TRBV18 to TRBJ2-5; TRBD1 agrees at 7 bases. V shed 4 bases, J shed 2 bases, and the junction held 7 bases outside the gene matches. The CDR3 has 15 amino acids. From germline, CDR1 is KGHSH and CDR2 LQKENI. CDR3: CASSRNRGTQETQYF. The CDR3 DNA follows: TGTGCCAGCTCACGAAACAGGGGAACACAAGAGACCCAGTACTTC.

The chain carries TRBV15 and TRBJ2-7; D call uncertain. This CDR3 spans 13 amino acids. From germline, CDR1 is LNHNV and CDR2 YYDKDF (reference sequence). Trimming took 0 bases from V and 4 from J, leaving 7 bases between them. This chain's CDR3 is CATSRDNGYEQYV. The DNA for the CDR3 is TGTGCCACCAGCAGAGATAACGGTTACGAGCAGTACGTC.

The V and J genes are TRBV6-2 or TRBV6-3 and TRBJ2-2; maybe TRBD1 (5 bases). The V gene's germline CDR1 is MNHEY and CDR2 SVGEGT. This CDR3 is 15 amino acids long. V lost 10 bases and J 1 base, leaving 16 bases between the germline ends. In DNA form, the CDR3 reads TGTGCCACCGGATTTGGGGCGAGGAACACCGGGGAGCTGTTTTTT. This sequence encodes CATGFGARNTGELFF.

The J gene is TRBJ1-1, the V gene TRBV5-1; D is perhaps TRBD1 (6 bases). The CDR3 has 14 amino acids. The V and J ends lost 6 bases and 1 base respectively, with 13 bases between them. Germline CDR1 is SGHRS and CDR2 is YFSETQ. Written as DNA, the CDR3 is TGCGCCAGCACCCTACAGGGTCAGAACACTGAAGCTTTCTTT. This gives the protein CASTLQGQNTEAFF.

The chain uses TRBV29-1 and TRBJ2-3; D possibly corresponds to TRBD1 (6 bases). Trimming left V 8 bases short and J 3 bases short, with 12 bases between. The germline V gene encodes CDR1 SQVTM and CDR2 ANQGSEA. This CDR3 region has 12 residues. The CDR3 DNA sequence: TGCAGCTCGCGACAGGTGACAGATACGCAGTATTTT. It encodes CSSRQVTDTQYF.

The V and J genes are TRBV29-1 and TRBJ2-2; D remains unclear. Per germline, CDR1 SQVTM and CDR2 ANQGSEA. This CDR3 is built from 12 residues. Trimming took 4 bases from V and 4 from J, leaving 7 bases between them. The DNA for the CDR3 is TGCAGCGTTGGGGCCACCACCGGGGAGCTGTTTTTT. It yields the protein CSVGATTGELFF.

This rearrangement joins TRBV20-1 to TRBJ2-2, with 7 bases matching TRBD1. Trimming removed 5 bases from V and 1 base from J; junction bases left unmatched: 7. Germline V lookup: CDR1 DFQATT, CDR2 SNEGSKA (reference sequence). The CDR3 is 15 amino acids. The CDR3: CSAYTRTGNTGELFF. In DNA, the CDR3 is TGCAGTGCTTACACCAGGACAGGGAACACCGGGGAGCTGTTTTTT.